The entry below describes one TCR beta chain. What it recognizes is unknown. Libraries were prepared by immunoSEQ multiplex PCR; TCRdb keeps only in-frame clonotypes and omits some of them. The profile shows approximately 130,000 clones, just over 90% of them singletons. This sample was included in a study of graft-versus-host responses after intestinal transplantation. The V end lost 5 bases, the J end lost 5 bases, and 9 bases lay between the germline ends. The germline CDR1 and CDR2 sequences are MNHEY and SVGAGI. CDR3 size: 12 residues. This specimen was unstimulated CD4+ T cells sorted from spleen or lymph node cells, taken before intestinal transplant. V gene TRBV6-5 combines with J gene TRBJ2-5; the D gene is possibly TRBD2 (5 bases). The TCR comes from a human donor who received an intestinal transplant. The CDR3 DNA is TGTGCCAGCAGTCACCCGGGGGAGACCCAGTACTTC. This encodes CASSHPGETQYF.